The rows below give T cell receptor beta chains drawn from one sample of a study of shared clonotypes between healthy human individuals. Assay: immunoSEQ multiplex PCR; the TCRdb copy retains only in-frame clones and omits some. This sample has about 2.4 million clones; around 90% occur once, and the top ten carry over 0.12%. Sample: naive CD4+ T cells sorted from blood. The receptors were gathered from a man aged 18 to 35 in good health. Both conserved end residues are part of each CDR3. Fields, in order: J gene, V gene, CDR3 length, D gene, clone size, CDR3 protein, CDR3 DNA. D genes are given only for firm matches. Clone size is stated in some rows and not others, as once, few, many or a class when expanded.

J: TRBJ1-6
V: TRBV5-1
length: 15
D: TRBD1
size: NA
CDR3: CASKQGETYNSPLHF
DNA: TGCGCCAGCAAACAGGGGGAAACCTATAATTCACCCCTCCACTTT

J: TRBJ2-7
V: TRBV18
length: 15
D: NA
size: NA
CDR3: CASSPSDFGGYEQYF
DNA: TGTGCCAGCTCACCATCGGACTTTGGGGGGTACGAGCAGTACTTC

J: TRBJ2-3
V: TRBV5-1
length: 15
D: TRBD2
size: once
CDR3: CASSLERGGQDTQYF
DNA: TGCGCCAGCAGCTTGGAGCGGGGGGGCCAAGATACGCAGTATTTT

J: TRBJ1-4
V: TRBV7-2
length: 15
D: NA
size: NA
CDR3: CASSLDMDSNEKLFF
DNA: TGTGCCAGCAGCTTAGATATGGACAGTAATGAAAAACTGTTTTTT

J: TRBJ1-2
V: TRBV6-5
length: 13
D: NA
size: NA
CDR3: CASIDSSNYGYTF
DNA: TGTGCCAGCATTGACAGTTCCAACTATGGCTACACCTTC

J: TRBJ1-2
V: TRBV21-1
length: 16
D: NA
size: NA
CDR3: CASSELRQGVYYGYTF
DNA: TGTGCCAGCAGCGAACTACGACAGGGAGTTTACTATGGCTACACCTTC

J: TRBJ2-1
V: TRBV18
length: 15
D: NA
size: NA
CDR3: CASSPSQGTYNEQFF
DNA: TGTGCCAGCTCACCTTCCCAGGGTACCTACAATGAGCAGTTCTTC

J: TRBJ2-2
V: TRBV10-3
length: 14
D: TRBD1
size: NA
CDR3: CAISQGANTGELFF
DNA: TGTGCCATCAGCCAGGGGGCTAACACCGGGGAGCTGTTTTTT

J: TRBJ1-2
V: TRBV5-6
length: 15
D: NA
size: NA
CDR3: CASSLGLGYNYGYTF
DNA: TGTGCCAGCAGCTTGGGTCTTGGGTATAACTATGGCTACACCTTC

J: TRBJ2-7
V: TRBV4-2
length: 15
D: TRBD2
size: NA
CDR3: CASSREIAGGYEQYF
DNA: TGTGCCAGCAGCCGAGAAATAGCGGGGGGATACGAGCAGTACTTC

J: TRBJ1-2
V: TRBV30
length: 16
D: NA
size: NA
CDR3: CAWSELSGAPNYGYTF
DNA: TGTGCCTGGAGTGAACTCTCCGGGGCACCTAACTATGGCTACACCTTC

J: TRBJ2-1
V: TRBV4-3
length: 12
D: TRBD1
size: NA
CDR3: CASSQVGGEQFF
DNA: TGCGCCAGCAGCCAAGTAGGGGGCGAGCAGTTCTTC

J: TRBJ2-5
V: TRBV7-9
length: 16
D: TRBD2
size: once
CDR3: CASSLGRGGREETQYF
DNA: TGTGCCAGCAGCTTAGGGCGGGGGGGCCGCGAGGAGACCCAGTACTTC

J: TRBJ1-5
V: TRBV6-1
length: 15
D: TRBD1
size: NA
CDR3: CASSSQQGAGQPQHF
DNA: TGTGCCAGCAGTTCCCAACAGGGGGCCGGTCAGCCCCAGCATTTT

J: TRBJ2-3
V: TRBV25-1
length: 18
D: TRBD2
size: NA
CDR3: CASSEYRRLAGGGDTQYF
DNA: TGTGCCAGCAGTGAATATCGGCGACTAGCGGGAGGAGGGGATACGCAGTATTTT

J: TRBJ1-2
V: TRBV5-1
length: 12
D: TRBD1
size: NA
CDR3: CASSFGQGGYTF
DNA: TGCGCCAGCAGCTTCGGACAGGGAGGCTACACCTTC

J: TRBJ2-5
V: TRBV11-3
length: 14
D: NA
size: NA
CDR3: CASSLRDGLGTQYF
DNA: TGTGCCAGCAGCTTACGGGACGGCCTGGGGACCCAGTACTTC

J: TRBJ2-3
V: TRBV4-1
length: 17
D: NA
size: NA
CDR3: CASSQAISLGGTDTQYF
DNA: TGCGCCAGCAGCCAAGCAATTTCACTCGGAGGCACAGATACGCAGTATTTT

J: TRBJ1-2
V: TRBV6-1
length: 14
D: NA
size: NA
CDR3: CASSGGEERYGYTF
DNA: TGTGCCAGCAGTGGGGGTGAGGAGAGGTATGGCTACACCTTC

J: TRBJ2-5
V: TRBV15
length: 14
D: NA
size: NA
CDR3: CATSEPGIQETQYF
DNA: TGTGCCACCAGCGAACCGGGGATCCAAGAGACCCAGTACTTC

J: TRBJ1-1
V: TRBV5-1
length: 13
D: NA
size: NA
CDR3: CASTIQGGTEAFF
DNA: TGCGCCAGCACCATACAGGGCGGCACTGAAGCTTTCTTT

J: TRBJ1-2
V: TRBV28
length: 14
D: NA
size: few
CDR3: CASSPPGTPVGYTF
DNA: TGTGCCAGCAGTCCACCGGGGACTCCTGTTGGGTACACCTTC

J: TRBJ2-7
V: TRBV6-1
length: 14
D: NA
size: NA
CDR3: CASSEIGRNYEQYF
DNA: TGTGCCAGCAGTGAAATAGGGAGGAACTACGAGCAGTACTTC

J: TRBJ1-2
V: TRBV6-1
length: 13
D: NA
size: NA
CDR3: CASSPRGNYGYTF
DNA: TGTGCCAGCAGTCCCCGTGGGAACTATGGCTACACCTTC

J: TRBJ1-2
V: TRBV18
length: 13
D: TRBD1
size: NA
CDR3: CASSQGQLYGYTF
DNA: TGTGCCAGCTCACAGGGACAGCTCTATGGCTACACCTTC

J: TRBJ1-1
V: TRBV11-2
length: 18
D: NA
size: NA
CDR3: CASSQGGLVQGRGTEAFF
DNA: TGTGCCAGCAGCCAGGGAGGTTTGGTGCAGGGGAGGGGCACTGAAGCTTTCTTT

J: TRBJ1-1
V: TRBV28
length: 14
D: NA
size: NA
CDR3: CASSLGGPNTEAFF
DNA: TGTGCCAGCAGTTTAGGAGGACCTAACACTGAAGCTTTCTTT

J: TRBJ1-1
V: TRBV4-3
length: 15
D: NA
size: NA
CDR3: CASSQVDSRNTEAFF
DNA: TGCGCCAGCAGCCAAGTTGACAGTCGGAACACTGAAGCTTTCTTT

J: TRBJ2-3
V: TRBV5-1
length: 17
D: TRBD1
size: NA
CDR3: CASSPGPRTGGTDTQYF
DNA: TGCGCCAGCAGCCCTGGGCCCAGGACAGGGGGCACAGATACGCAGTATTTT

J: TRBJ2-3
V: TRBV9
length: 15
D: TRBD2
size: NA
CDR3: CASSVAGGGTDTQYF
DNA: TGTGCCAGCAGCGTAGCGGGGGGAGGTACAGATACGCAGTATTTT

J: TRBJ2-1
V: TRBV9
length: 17
D: NA
size: NA
CDR3: CASSVVAGDVSYNEQFF
DNA: TGTGCCAGCAGCGTAGTCGCAGGGGATGTATCCTACAATGAGCAGTTCTTC

J: TRBJ1-1
V: TRBV6-1
length: 13
D: NA
size: NA
CDR3: CASSEGGNTEAFF
DNA: TGTGCCAGCAGTGAGGGCGGGAACACTGAAGCTTTCTTT

J: TRBJ2-3
V: TRBV7-2
length: 16
D: TRBD2
size: few
CDR3: CASSLRLAGVADTQYF
DNA: TGTGCCAGCAGCTTACGGCTAGCGGGAGTCGCAGATACGCAGTATTTT

J: TRBJ2-7
V: TRBV7-2
length: 14
D: TRBD2
size: NA
CDR3: CASSPGLVFYEQYF
DNA: TGTGCCAGCAGCCCGGGACTAGTGTTCTACGAGCAGTACTTC

J: TRBJ2-7
V: TRBV29-1
length: 13
D: TRBD1
size: NA
CDR3: CSVEGDRGSEQYF
DNA: TGCAGCGTTGAAGGGGACAGGGGAAGCGAGCAGTACTTC

J: TRBJ2-3
V: TRBV28
length: 16
D: NA
size: NA
CDR3: CASTPVAGIGTDTQYF
DNA: TGTGCCAGCACTCCAGTGGCAGGGATAGGCACAGATACGCAGTATTTT

J: TRBJ2-5
V: TRBV10-2
length: 15
D: NA
size: NA
CDR3: CASSPTGLGIETQYF
DNA: TGCGCCAGCAGCCCGACCGGGTTAGGTATAGAGACCCAGTACTTC

J: TRBJ1-4
V: TRBV6-5
length: 14
D: TRBD1
size: NA
CDR3: CASSYSDRDEKLFF
DNA: TGTGCCAGCAGTTACTCGGACAGGGATGAAAAACTGTTTTTT

J: TRBJ1-5
V: TRBV4-1
length: 15
D: TRBD1
size: once
CDR3: CASRQDRLSNQPQHF
DNA: TGCGCCAGCAGACAGGACAGGTTGAGCAATCAGCCCCAGCATTTT

J: TRBJ2-7
V: TRBV30
length: 11
D: NA
size: NA
CDR3: CASSKAYEQYF
DNA: TGTGCCTCCTCAAAGGCCTACGAGCAGTACTTC

J: TRBJ2-3
V: TRBV2
length: 13
D: TRBD1
size: NA
CDR3: CASRSDRMATQYF
DNA: TGTGCCAGCAGGTCGGACAGGATGGCTACGCAGTATTTT

J: TRBJ2-5
V: TRBV7-2
length: 14
D: NA
size: NA
CDR3: CASSLALGGETQYF
DNA: TGTGCCAGCAGCTTAGCATTAGGGGGGGAGACCCAGTACTTC

J: TRBJ1-1
V: TRBV27
length: 9
D: NA
size: NA
CDR3: CASAWGAFF
DNA: TGTGCCAGTGCCTGGGGAGCTTTCTTT

J: TRBJ2-1
V: TRBV7-2
length: 13
D: NA
size: NA
CDR3: CASSLVRSNEQFF
DNA: TGTGCCAGCAGCTTAGTCCGGAGCAATGAGCAGTTCTTC

J: TRBJ2-5
V: TRBV13
length: 17
D: TRBD2
size: NA
CDR3: CASSLASSGATRETQYF
DNA: TGTGCCAGCAGCTTAGCTTCTAGCGGGGCCACGAGGGAGACCCAGTACTTC

J: TRBJ2-1
V: TRBV11-2
length: 14
D: NA
size: NA
CDR3: CASKQDPSYNEQFF
DNA: TGTGCCAGCAAGCAGGATCCCTCCTACAATGAGCAGTTCTTC

J: TRBJ2-1
V: TRBV5-1
length: 13
D: NA
size: NA
CDR3: CASSLGIMNEQFF
DNA: TGCGCCAGCAGCTTGGGGATAATGAATGAGCAGTTCTTC

J: TRBJ1-2
V: TRBV14
length: 15
D: TRBD1
size: NA
CDR3: CASSQRQGVGYGYTF
DNA: TGTGCCAGCAGCCAGAGACAGGGTGTCGGCTATGGCTACACCTTC

J: TRBJ1-1
V: TRBV18
length: 18
D: TRBD1
size: NA
CDR3: CASSPSRDRVLWNTEAFF
DNA: TGTGCCAGCTCACCGTCCCGGGACAGGGTTCTATGGAACACTGAAGCTTTCTTT

J: TRBJ2-2
V: TRBV2
length: 15
D: NA
size: NA
CDR3: CASIRDSSNTGELFF
DNA: TGTGCCAGCATTCGGGACTCCTCGAACACCGGGGAGCTGTTTTTT

J: TRBJ2-3
V: TRBV10-1
length: 15
D: NA
size: NA
CDR3: CASSETSGWTDTQYF
DNA: TGCGCCAGCAGTGAGACGTCAGGGTGGACAGATACGCAGTATTTT

J: TRBJ1-5
V: TRBV19
length: 16
D: NA
size: NA
CDR3: CASSDQYRALNQPQHF
DNA: TGTGCCAGTAGTGACCAATACAGGGCGCTCAATCAGCCCCAGCATTTT

J: TRBJ1-1
V: TRBV18
length: 13
D: NA
size: once
CDR3: CASSSRHQGEAFF
DNA: TGTGCCAGCTCATCTAGACATCAGGGAGAAGCTTTCTTT

J: TRBJ2-2
V: TRBV5-1
length: 17
D: NA
size: NA
CDR3: CASSSAGQGGSTGELFF
DNA: TGCGCCAGCAGCTCGGCCGGACAGGGAGGGAGCACCGGGGAGCTGTTTTTT